These 24 T cell receptor beta chains originate from one sample sequenced in a study of shared clonotypes between healthy human individuals. The method was immunoSEQ multiplex PCR; TCRdb's version includes in-frame clones alone and lacks a portion of them. The sample records over 950,000 clones, around three quarters being singletons. Sequencing was done on a sample of memory CD4+ T cells from PBMCs. This sample's subset: CD45RA-negative fraction. These receptors were collected from a man aged 18 to 30 in good health. Some clones in this sample may be carry-over from other donors' samples.

The rearrangement uses TRBV7-3 and TRBJ1-2, with D possibly TRBD1 on 5 matching bases. This CDR3 comprises 15 residues. Germline assignment: CDR1 SGHTA and CDR2 FQGTGA. V was shortened by 0 bases and J by 2 bases, with 10 bases between the two germline ends. The CDR3 bases are TGTGCCAGCAGCTTAACTCACGGGGGAAACTATGGCTACACCTTC. This translates into CASSLTHGGNYGYTF.

About this clone: Different DNA sequences within this sample yield the same CDR3. V is TRBV7-2 and J is TRBJ2-1, with D perhaps assigned TRBD1 or TRBD2 (5 bases each). There are 15 residues in the CDR3. Trimming stripped 2 bases from V and 4 bases from J, with 12 bases between. Looked up from germline, CDR1 is SGHTA and CDR2 is FQGNSA. CDR3 amino acids: CASSLQGASYNEQFF. Written as DNA, the CDR3 is TGTGCCAGCAGCTTACAGGGAGCGAGTTACAATGAGCAGTTCTTC.

This chain connects TRBV6-1 to TRBJ2-1; the match to TRBD1 covers 7 bases. The junction had 3 bases not matched to a gene; V was cut back by 4 bases and J by 6 bases. The CDR3 loop spans 13 amino acids. Germline loops: CDR1 MNHNS, CDR2 SASEGT. The chain's CDR3 is CASSVTGPNEQFF. The CDR3 coding sequence is TGTGCCAGCAGTGTGACAGGGCCCAATGAGCAGTTCTTC.

The V call is TRBV5-4, the J call TRBJ2-5; D is perhaps TRBD1 or TRBD2 (6 bases each). The CDR3 sequence is 17 residues long. Looked up from germline, CDR1 is SGHNT and CDR2 is YYREEE (reference sequence). Deletions cut 2 bases from V and 2 bases from J, with 19 bases between. CDR3 in amino acids: CASSFITGAQDQETQYF. CDR3 DNA sequence: TGTGCCAGCAGCTTTATAACGGGGGCACAGGATCAAGAGACCCAGTACTTC.

In this sample, this clone turned up a few times. This chain links TRBV30 with TRBJ1-1; D is ambiguous. The length of the CDR3 is 12 residues. Looked up from germline, CDR1 is GTSNPN and CDR2 is SVGIG (reference sequence). Trimming removed 3 bases at V and 6 bases at J, with 11 bases between. CDR3 region: CAWRDSTSEAFF. In DNA form, the CDR3 reads TGTGCCTGGAGGGACTCTACGTCTGAAGCTTTCTTT.

The chain links TRBV29-1 to TRBJ2-5, with a possible D match to TRBD1 (6 bases). From germline, CDR1 is SQVTM and CDR2 ANQGSEA. Trimming took off 7 bases at V and 2 bases at J, with 11 bases between the two ends. There are 12 residues in the CDR3. For the CDR3, the DNA is TGCAGCGCAGGGACATCTCAAGAGACCCAGTACTTC. It codes for CSAGTSQETQYF.

At least ten counts were recorded for this clone. V usage is TRBV27 and J usage is TRBJ2-3; D is unclear. The CDR3 has 15 residues. Per germline, CDR1 MNHEY and CDR2 SMNVEV (reference sequence). V lost 5 bases and J 1 base, leaving 13 bases between the germline ends. The CDR3 bases are TGTGCCAGCAGTGGGTATCTAAAGGGCACAGATACGCAGTATTTT. The encoded protein is CASSGYLKGTDTQYF.

This clone was recorded a few times. The chain combines TRBV9 with TRBJ2-1; D gene uncertain. This CDR3 spans 11 amino acids. Germline loops: CDR1 SGDLS, CDR2 YYNGEE. V was pared by 3 bases and J by 5 bases, with 3 bases between. CDR3 sequence reads: CASSENNEQFF. CDR3 nucleotides: TGTGCCAGCAGCGAGAACAATGAGCAGTTCTTC.

V usage is TRBV4-2 and J usage is TRBJ2-7; maybe TRBD2 (5 bases). Germline assignment: CDR1 LGHNA and CDR2 YNFKEQ. This CDR3 contains 14 residues. V lost 0 bases and J 7 bases, leaving 13 bases between the germline ends. The CDR3 here is CASSQDNGGLEQYF. The CDR3 nucleotides read TGTGCCAGCAGCCAAGACAACGGAGGACTTGAGCAGTACTTC.

This chain uses TRBV2 with TRBJ2-3, with D hard to call. The CDR3 is 14 residues long. V shed 2 bases and J shed 3 bases, with 9 bases lying between them. Germline V lookup: CDR1 SNHLY, CDR2 FYNNEI. CDR3: CASSESADTDTQYF. The CDR3 region has the DNA TGTGCCAGCAGTGAAAGCGCAGATACAGATACGCAGTATTTT.

Comments on this clone: Within the sample, other DNA sequences also encode this same CDR3. The chain couples TRBV28 to TRBJ2-5, with TRBD1 matching 9 bases. Looked up from germline, CDR1 is MDHEN and CDR2 is SYDVKM. V lost 6 bases and J lost 5; bases outside the gene matches: 4. The CDR3 runs 13 residues. In DNA form, the CDR3 reads TGTGCCAGCAGCTTAGGACAGGGGGAGACCCAGTACTTC. Translating gives CASSLGQGETQYF.

The V and J genes are TRBV18 and TRBJ2-2; 15 bases agree with TRBD2. This CDR3 contains 18 residues. V was pared by 5 bases and J by 0 bases, with 4 bases of the junction left unmatched. Germline-derived CDR1 and CDR2 are KGHSH and LQKENI. The CDR3 nucleotides are TGTGCCAGCTCAGAAGGACTAGCGGGAGGGTCGAACACCGGGGAGCTGTTTTTT. It encodes CASSEGLAGGSNTGELFF.

Of note for this clone: Other DNA sequences of this sample code for an identical CDR3. V gene TRBV7-2 combines with J gene TRBJ1-1; D ambiguous. Germline-derived CDR1 and CDR2 are SGHTA and FQGNSA. The V end lost 3 bases, the J end lost 4 bases, and 6 bases lay between the germline ends. The CDR3 sequence is 12 residues long. CDR3 in DNA: TGTGCCAGCAGCTTTATGGGCACTGAAGCTTTCTTT. As protein: CASSFMGTEAFF.

The CDR3 sequence is CASSASGLAGVEQYF. The DNA of the CDR3 is TGTGCCAGCAGCGCATCGGGACTAGCGGGAGTGGAGCAGTACTTC. The chain couples TRBV11-3 to TRBJ2-7; 14 bases match TRBD2. V gave up 5 bases and J gave up 7 bases; unmatched junction bases: 7. Germline V CDR1 and CDR2: SGHNT, YENEEA. The CDR3 runs to 15 residues.

This sequence joins TRBV7-2 and TRBJ2-7; D possibly corresponds to TRBD1 (5 bases). Per germline, CDR1 SGHTA and CDR2 FQGNSA. Between the trimmed V and J ends, which lost 6 bases and 2 bases, there was a span of 17 bases. The CDR3 sequence is 15 residues long. The CDR3 nucleotides read TGTGCCAGCAGGGCAGAGGACAACGCCACCTACGAGCAGTACTTC. This sequence encodes CASRAEDNATYEQYF.

V and J are TRBV18 and TRBJ1-1; D is undetermined. This CDR3 is built from 12 residues. Germline CDR1 and CDR2: KGHSH and LQKENI. Between the trimmed V and J ends, which lost 2 bases and 10 bases, there was a span of 11 bases. The CDR3 DNA is TGTGCCAGCTCACCAGTTCTGGGAAGAGCTTTCTTT. It translates to CASSPVLGRAFF.

The chain combines TRBV15 with TRBJ1-5; maybe TRBD1 (5 bases). The length of the CDR3 is 16 residues. Germline-derived CDR1 and CDR2 are LNHNV and YYDKDF (reference sequence). Trimming cost V 4 bases and J 0 bases, with 13 bases left between them. The CDR3 sequence: CATSKQAITSNQPQHF. The CDR3 DNA follows: TGTGCCACCAGCAAACAGGCTATCACTAGCAATCAGCCCCAGCATTTT.

J is TRBJ2-2 and V is TRBV2, with D maybe TRBD2 (6 bases). The V gene's germline CDR1 is SNHLY and CDR2 FYNNEI. Trimming took 6 bases from V and 4 from J, leaving 15 bases between them. The CDR3 has 15 amino acids. The DNA of the CDR3 is TGTGCCAGCAGGGTGTCTGGAGGGAGCACCGGGGAGCTGTTTTTT. The encoded protein is CASRVSGGSTGELFF.

This chain joins TRBV27 and TRBJ2-7, with 7 bases matching TRBD2. This CDR3 is 17 amino acids long. V shed 9 bases and J 0 bases; nucleotides not matched to a gene: 17. Germline V gives CDR1 MNHEY, CDR2 SMNVEV (reference sequence). In nucleotides, the CDR3 is TGTGCCAGATCCCAAGGAAGTAGCGGGTCCAGCTCCTACGAGCAGTACTTC. Protein: CARSQGSSGSSSYEQYF.

The rearrangement uses TRBV30 and TRBJ1-4; perhaps TRBD1 as D (5 bases). This CDR3 contains 15 residues. CDR1 and CDR2 (germline): GTSNPN, SVGIG (reference sequence). Trimming left V 2 bases short and J 4 bases short, with 14 bases between. The CDR3 coding sequence is TGTGCCTGGAGTTTACGGGGCAGGGTTAATGAAAAACTGTTTTTT. The encoded protein is CAWSLRGRVNEKLFF.

This clone was seen only once. The chain couples TRBV15 to TRBJ1-5; D might be TRBD1 (6 bases). V lost 0 bases and J lost 4, with 13 bases in between. The CDR3 has 16 residues. CDR1 is LNHNV, CDR2 YYDKDF, per germline (reference sequence). DNA for the CDR3: TGTGCCACCAGCAGAGAGGTTACAGGGTGGAATCAGCCCCAGCATTTT. It specifies CATSREVTGWNQPQHF.

The J gene is TRBJ1-4, the V gene TRBV19; the D is unclear. The CDR3 contains 14 residues. CDR1 is LNHDA and CDR2 is SQIVND in the germline V gene (reference sequence). Trimming cost V 3 bases and J 4 bases, with 9 bases left between them. The CDR3 nucleotides are TGTGCCAGTAGTATGGCGTGGGTTAATGAAAAACTGTTTTTT. This sequence encodes CASSMAWVNEKLFF.

The chain carries TRBV5-4 and TRBJ2-5, with D possibly matching TRBD1 (5 bases). The CDR3 covers 12 residues. V was cut by 2 bases and J by 4 bases, with 6 bases left in between. From germline, CDR1 is SGHNT and CDR2 YYREEE (reference sequence). CDR3 sequence: CASSFGAETQYF. DNA of the CDR3: TGTGCCAGCAGCTTTGGGGCAGAGACCCAGTACTTC.

About this clone itself: Sequence at one end of the junction differs from germline and may be a read error. The chain couples TRBV10-3 to TRBJ2-2; D possibly matches TRBD1 or TRBD2 (6 bases each). The CDR3 has 16 residues. Germline V gene lookup returns CDR1 ENHRY and CDR2 SYGVKD. The CDR3 loop reads CASSYRRGENTGELFF. The CDR3 DNA sequence: TGTGCCAGCAGTTACAGGAGGGGGGAGAACACCGGGGAGCTGTTTTTT.